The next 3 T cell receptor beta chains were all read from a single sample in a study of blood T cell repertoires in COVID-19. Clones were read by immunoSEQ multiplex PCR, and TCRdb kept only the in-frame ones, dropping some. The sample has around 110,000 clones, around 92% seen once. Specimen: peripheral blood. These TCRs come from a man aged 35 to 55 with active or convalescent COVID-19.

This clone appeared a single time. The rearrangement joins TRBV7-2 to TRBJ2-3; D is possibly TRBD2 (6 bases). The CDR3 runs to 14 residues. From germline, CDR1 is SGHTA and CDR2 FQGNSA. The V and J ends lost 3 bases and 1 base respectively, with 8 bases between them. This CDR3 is CASSFGGGTDTQYF. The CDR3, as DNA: TGTGCCAGCAGCTTCGGCGGGGGCACAGATACGCAGTATTTT.

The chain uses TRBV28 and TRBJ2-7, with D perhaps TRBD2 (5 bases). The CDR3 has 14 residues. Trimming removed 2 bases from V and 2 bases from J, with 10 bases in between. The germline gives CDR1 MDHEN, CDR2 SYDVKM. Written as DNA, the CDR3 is TGTGCCAGCAGTTTAAGAGAGACTACCTACGAGCAGTACTTC. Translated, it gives CASSLRETTYEQYF.

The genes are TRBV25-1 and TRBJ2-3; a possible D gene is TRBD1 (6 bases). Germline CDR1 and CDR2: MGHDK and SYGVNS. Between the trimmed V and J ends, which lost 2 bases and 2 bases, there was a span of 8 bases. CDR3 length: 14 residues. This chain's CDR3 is CASSETGTTDTQYF. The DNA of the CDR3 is TGTGCCAGCAGTGAAACAGGGACCACAGATACGCAGTATTTT.